A selection of T cell receptor beta chains follows, all from one sample in a study of shared clonotypes between healthy human individuals. The table came from immunoSEQ multiplex PCR; TCRdb's copy has only in-frame clones and leaves some out. The sample yields about 2 million clones, roughly 94% seen once. Source material: naive CD4+ T cells sorted from blood. The receptors were sampled from a young man in good health. CDR3s include the opening cysteine and the closing phenylalanine or tryptophan.

v_call,j_call,cdr3_aa
TRBV6-4,TRBJ2-2,CASRQGAAGELFF
TRBV6-5,TRBJ2-7,CASSYDTSGVYEQYF
TRBV6-1,TRBJ1-2,CASEESFNYGYTF
TRBV6-1,TRBJ1-6,CASSEVPLYVYNSPLHF
TRBV5-6,TRBJ1-6,CASSFWLQNVNSPLHF
TRBV4-1,TRBJ2-3,CASSQASTGTTDTQYF
TRBV5-1,TRBJ1-6,CASSFDGRLALHF
TRBV28,TRBJ2-7,CASRARDSYEQYF
TRBV5-1,TRBJ2-1,CASSLADRGDNEQFF
TRBV29-1,TRBJ2-3,CSVVRGRGTDTQYF
TRBV5-1,TRBJ1-2,CASSWETSANYGYTF
TRBV30,TRBJ2-7,CAWQDSSYEQYF
TRBV30,TRBJ2-7,CAWQRESYEQYF
TRBV29-1,TRBJ2-1,CSVSPDRDEYDEQFF
TRBV7-2,TRBJ2-2,CASSRGTSGNTGELFF